Described below is a single TCR beta chain sequence and its context. Looked up from germline, CDR1 is MNHEY and CDR2 is SVGAGI. This CDR3 comprises 16 residues. Trimming pared 0 bases from V and 2 bases from J, leaving 12 bases between. The data were obtained in a study of cytotoxic CD8 clonotypes in ibrutinib-treated CLL. Profiled with immunoSEQ multiplex PCR; TCRdb holds only in-frame clones, not every one. The repertoire has fewer than 50,000 clones, 60% to 80% of them found once; the top ten carry under 25%. This sequence was found in a human donor with chronic lymphocytic leukemia. This chain connects TRBV6-5 to TRBJ2-3; the D gene is possibly TRBD2 (5 bases). The sequencing used PBMCs, collected after 24 months of ibrutinib treatment. The CDR3 spells CASSYSMLAHTDTQYF. In DNA form, the CDR3 reads TGTGCCAGCAGTTACTCGATGCTAGCCCACACAGATACGCAGTATTTT.